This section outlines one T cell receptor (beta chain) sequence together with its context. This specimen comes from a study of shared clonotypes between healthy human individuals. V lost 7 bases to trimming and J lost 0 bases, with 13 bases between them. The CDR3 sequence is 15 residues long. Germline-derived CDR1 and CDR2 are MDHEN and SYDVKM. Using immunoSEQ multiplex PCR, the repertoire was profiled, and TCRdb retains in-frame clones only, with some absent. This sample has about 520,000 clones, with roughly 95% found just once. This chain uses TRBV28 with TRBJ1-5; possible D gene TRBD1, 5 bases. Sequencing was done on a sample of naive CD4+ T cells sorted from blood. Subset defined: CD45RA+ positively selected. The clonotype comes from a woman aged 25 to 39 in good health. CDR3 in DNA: TGTGCCAGCAACCTAGTGGGGCCTAGCAATCAGCCCCAGCATTTT. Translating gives CASNLVGPSNQPQHF.